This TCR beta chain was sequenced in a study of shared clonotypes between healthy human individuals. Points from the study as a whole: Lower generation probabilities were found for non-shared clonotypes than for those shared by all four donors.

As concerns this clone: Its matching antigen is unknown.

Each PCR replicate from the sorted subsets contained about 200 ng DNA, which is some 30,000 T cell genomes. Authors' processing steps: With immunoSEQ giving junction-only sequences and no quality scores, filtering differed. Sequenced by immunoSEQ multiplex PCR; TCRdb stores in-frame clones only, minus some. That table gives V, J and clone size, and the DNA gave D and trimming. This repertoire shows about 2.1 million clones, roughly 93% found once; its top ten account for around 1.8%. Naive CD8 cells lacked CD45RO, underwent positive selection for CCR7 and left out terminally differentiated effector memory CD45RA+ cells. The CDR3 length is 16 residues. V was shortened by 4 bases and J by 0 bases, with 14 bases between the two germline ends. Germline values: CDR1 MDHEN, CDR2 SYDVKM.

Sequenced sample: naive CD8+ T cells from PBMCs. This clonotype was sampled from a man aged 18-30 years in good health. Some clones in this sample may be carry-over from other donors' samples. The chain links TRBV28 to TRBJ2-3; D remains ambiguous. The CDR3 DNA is TGTGCCAGCAGTTACTCCCTCGGGCGAAGCACAGATACGCAGTATTTT. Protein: CASSYSLGRSTDTQYF.